The following is a T cell receptor beta chain sequence with its context. Germline CDR1 is WSHSY and CDR2 is SAAADI. The CDR3 sequence is 14 residues long. V dropped 0 bases and J dropped 3 bases, with 8 bases sitting between them. In the authors' workflow: Estimation of nucleated cell counts relied on the amplification of reference gene primers. The protocol was immunoSEQ multiplex PCR, while the TCRdb copy is restricted to in-frame clones and leaves out a portion. That table is the source of V, J and clone size, and D and trimming were worked out from the DNA. This table holds about 330,000 clones, around 87% found once. These data belong to a study of blood T cell repertoires in COVID-19.

The V gene is TRBV10-2, the J gene TRBJ1-2; D is possibly TRBD1 (5 bases). This TCR derives from a woman aged 45-65 years with active or convalescent COVID-19. The sequencing sample was made of peripheral blood. In nucleotides, the CDR3 is TGCGCCAGCAGTGAGTCCGGGACTTACTATGGCTACACCTTC. It is translated as CASSESGTYYGYTF.